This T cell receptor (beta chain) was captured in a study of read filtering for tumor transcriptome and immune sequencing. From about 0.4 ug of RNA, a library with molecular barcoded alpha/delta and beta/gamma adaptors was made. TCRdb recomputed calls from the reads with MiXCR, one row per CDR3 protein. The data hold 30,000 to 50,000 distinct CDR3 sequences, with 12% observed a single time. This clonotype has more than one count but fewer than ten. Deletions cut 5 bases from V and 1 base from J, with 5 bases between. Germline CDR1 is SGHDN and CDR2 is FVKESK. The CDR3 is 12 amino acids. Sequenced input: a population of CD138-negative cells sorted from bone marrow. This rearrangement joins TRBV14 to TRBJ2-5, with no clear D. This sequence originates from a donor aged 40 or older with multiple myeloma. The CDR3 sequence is CASSGSQETQYF. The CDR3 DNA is TGTGCCAGCAGCGGCAGCCAAGAGACCCAGTACTTC.